What follows describes a single T cell receptor beta chain. The antigen remains undetermined. The data belong to a study of beta chain features in type 1 diabetes. The CDR3 is 15 amino acids. V dropped 1 base and J dropped 7; count of bases not matched to a gene: 8. Germline V lookup: CDR1 SGHNT, CDR2 YYREEE (reference sequence). Overall study results and limits: Within patients, naive, central memory and Treg TCRB repertoires seemed more similar than within healthy donors. A moderate, significant TCRB CDR3 shortening appeared in type 1 diabetes across four CD4+ subsets. HLA influence on TCRB rearrangement stayed unresolved here.

The study reverse transcribed the entire isolated RNA, so it sequenced expressed TCRB transcripts. About 3.57 million reads per sample were averaged for naive, central memory and regulatory samples. Profiled with immunoSEQ multiplex PCR; TCRdb holds only in-frame clones, not every one. Of about 150,000 clones listed, about 8.1% are singletons. Sequenced sample: central memory CD4+ T cells from blood. The chain is built from TRBV5-4 and TRBJ2-5, with TRBD2 matching over 9 bases. This clonotype originated in a man in his late teens or twenties in good health. The CDR3 protein is CASSLNRRGGGTQYF. DNA of the CDR3: TGTGCCAGCAGCTTGAATCGGCGGGGGGGTGGGACCCAGTACTTC.